This T cell receptor (beta chain) was documented in a study of T-cell memory formation after mild COVID-19. This clonotype was found many times. Germline values: CDR1 SEHNR, CDR2 FQNEAQ (reference sequence). V trimming: 10 bases; J trimming: 3 bases; junction bases outside the gene matches: 6. CDR3 length: 13 residues. TCRdb called the 5' RACE reads again in MiXCR, with one record for every CDR3 protein. The sample gives about 190,000 distinct CDR3 sequences, around 17% of which show up once; 2% to 3% is in the top ten. This TCR came from an adult woman who had mild COVID-19 (a few samples of this study predate the infection). Cell type and time point are not known. The sequencing input was PBMCs or a T cell subset sorted from them (not recorded which). The chain couples TRBV7-9 to TRBJ2-7, with TRBD2 identical over 10 bases. The CDR3 DNA reads as TGTGCCACCCTGTCTAGCGGGAGCTACGAGCAGTACTTC. The encoded protein is CATLSSGSYEQYF.